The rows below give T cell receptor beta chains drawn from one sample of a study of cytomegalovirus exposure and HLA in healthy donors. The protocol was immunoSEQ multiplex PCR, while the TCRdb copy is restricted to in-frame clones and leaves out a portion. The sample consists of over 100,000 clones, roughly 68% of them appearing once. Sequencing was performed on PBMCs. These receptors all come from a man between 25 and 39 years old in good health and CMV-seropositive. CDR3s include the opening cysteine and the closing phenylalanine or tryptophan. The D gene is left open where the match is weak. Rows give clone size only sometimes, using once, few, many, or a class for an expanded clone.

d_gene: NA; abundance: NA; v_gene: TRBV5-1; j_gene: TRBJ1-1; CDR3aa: CASSLARGEKPPNTEAFF; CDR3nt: TGCGCCAGCAGCTTGGCCCGCGGGGAGAAGCCCCCGAACACTGAAGCTTTCTTT
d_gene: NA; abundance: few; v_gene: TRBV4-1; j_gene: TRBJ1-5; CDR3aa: CASSLLQEITANQPQHF; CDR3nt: TGCGCCAGCAGCTTACTCCAAGAAATAACAGCTAATCAGCCCCAGCATTTT
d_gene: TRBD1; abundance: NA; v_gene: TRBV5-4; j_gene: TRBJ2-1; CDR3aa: CASSLGGRGQGMGEQFF; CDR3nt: TGTGCCAGCAGCTTGGGGGGACGGGGACAGGGGATGGGTGAGCAGTTCTTC
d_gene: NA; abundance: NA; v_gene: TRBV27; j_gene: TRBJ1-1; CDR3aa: CASSTTRAATEAFF; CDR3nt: TGTGCCAGCAGTACCACGAGGGCTGCCACTGAAGCTTTCTTT
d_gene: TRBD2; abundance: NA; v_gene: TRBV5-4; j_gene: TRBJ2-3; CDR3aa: CASSRSGTPTDTQYF; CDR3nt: TGTGCCAGCAGCCGCAGCGGGACCCCCACAGATACGCAGTATTTT
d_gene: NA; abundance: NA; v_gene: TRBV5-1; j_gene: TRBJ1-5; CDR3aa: CANPGGLTSNQPQHF; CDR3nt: TGCGCCAACCCAGGAGGTCTTACTAGCAATCAGCCCCAGCATTTT
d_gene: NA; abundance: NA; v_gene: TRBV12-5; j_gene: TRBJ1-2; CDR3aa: CASGLTTGNAVNYGYTF; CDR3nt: TGTGCTAGTGGTTTGACGACAGGCAACGCAGTTAACTATGGCTACACCTTC
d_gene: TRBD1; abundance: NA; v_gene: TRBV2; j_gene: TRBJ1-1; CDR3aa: CASRRDREGSRMNTEAFF; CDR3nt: TGTGCCAGCAGAAGGGACAGGGAGGGGAGTCGAATGAACACTGAAGCTTTCTTT
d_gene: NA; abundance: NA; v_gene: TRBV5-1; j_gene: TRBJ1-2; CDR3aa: CASSLGQAVYYGYTF; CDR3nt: TGCGCCAGCAGCTTGGGGCAGGCCGTATACTATGGCTACACCTTC
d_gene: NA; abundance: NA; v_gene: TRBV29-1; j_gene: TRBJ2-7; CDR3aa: CSVDGQGSSYEQYF; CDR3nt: TGCAGCGTTGACGGGCAGGGGAGCTCCTACGAGCAGTACTTC
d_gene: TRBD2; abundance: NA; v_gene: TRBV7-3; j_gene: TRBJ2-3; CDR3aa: CASSLAGGTDTQYF; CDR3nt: TGTGCCAGCAGCTTAGCGGGGGGCACAGATACGCAGTATTTT
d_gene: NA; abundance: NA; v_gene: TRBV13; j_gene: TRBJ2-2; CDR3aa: CASSLGPGNTGELFF; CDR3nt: TGTGCCAGCAGCTTGGGGCCAGGAAACACCGGGGAGCTGTTTTTT
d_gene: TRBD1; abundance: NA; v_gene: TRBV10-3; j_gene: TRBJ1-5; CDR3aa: CAISGGQGNDLSNQPQHF; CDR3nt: TGTGCCATCAGTGGGGGACAGGGGAACGACCTTAGCAATCAGCCCCAGCATTTT
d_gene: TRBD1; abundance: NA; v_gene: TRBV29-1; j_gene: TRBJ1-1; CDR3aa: CSVLPGQGTSEAFF; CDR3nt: TGCAGCGTTCTACCGGGACAGGGAACTTCTGAAGCTTTCTTT
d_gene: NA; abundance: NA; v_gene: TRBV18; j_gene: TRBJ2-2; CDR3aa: CASSPIGSTDGRELFF; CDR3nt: TGTGCCAGCTCACCGATCGGTAGCACAGACGGGAGGGAGCTGTTTTTT
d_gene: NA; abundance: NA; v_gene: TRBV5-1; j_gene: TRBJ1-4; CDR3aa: CASSADQGATNEKLFF; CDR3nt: TGCGCCAGCAGCGCTGATCAGGGTGCAACTAATGAAAAACTGTTTTTT